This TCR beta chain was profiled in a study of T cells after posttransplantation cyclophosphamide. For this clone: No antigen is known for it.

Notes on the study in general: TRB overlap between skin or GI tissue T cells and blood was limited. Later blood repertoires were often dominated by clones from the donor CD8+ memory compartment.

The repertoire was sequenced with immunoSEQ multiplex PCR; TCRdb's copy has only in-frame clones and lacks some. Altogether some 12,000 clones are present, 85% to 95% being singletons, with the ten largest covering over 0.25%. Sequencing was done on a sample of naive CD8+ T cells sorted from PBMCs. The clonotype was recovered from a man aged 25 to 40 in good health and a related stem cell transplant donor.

Written as DNA, the CDR3 is TGTGCCAGCAGGTCAGCGGGGTCGAGCTCCTACGAGCAGTACTTC. Translated, it gives CASRSAGSSSYEQYF. This chain connects TRBV28 to TRBJ2-7, with 7 bases that match TRBD2. CDR3 size: 15 residues. The germline V gene encodes CDR1 MDHEN and CDR2 SYDVKM. Trimming at V came to 6 bases and at J to 0 bases, leaving 8 bases not matched to a gene.